A selection of T cell receptor beta chains follows, all from one sample in a study of blood T cell repertoires in COVID-19. Profiling relied on immunoSEQ multiplex PCR, and the TCRdb table lists in-frame clones only, not all of them. Seen here are about 380,000 clones, roughly 77% observed once, and the top ten hold about 1%. The sample taken for sequencing was peripheral blood. The receptors derive from a human donor with acute or convalescent COVID-19. The donor label of this sample is uncertain. Both conserved end residues are part of each CDR3. The D gene is left open where the match is weak. Some rows have no size entry. The others give once, few or many, or a class for an expanded clone.

size | J | D | V | CDR3 | DNA
NA | TRBJ2-3 | NA | TRBV11-3 | CASSLDSADTQYF | TGTGCCAGCAGCTTAGATAGCGCAGATACGCAGTATTTT
NA | TRBJ2-7 | NA | TRBV30 | CAWSPPGNEQYF | TGTGCCTGGAGCCCGCCAGGGAACGAGCAGTACTTC
NA | TRBJ1-5 | NA | TRBV5-6 | CASSLLGGGQPQHF | TGTGCCAGCAGCTTGTTGGGGGGTGGTCAGCCCCAGCATTTT
once | TRBJ2-3 | NA | TRBV9 | CASSAGTMGRGTDTQYF | TGTGCCAGCAGCGCCGGGACAATGGGAAGAGGCACAGATACGCAGTATTTT
NA | TRBJ2-1 | NA | TRBV4-1 | CASSLMSGKTQRRGGPYNEQFF | TGCGCCAGCAGCCTTATGAGCGGGAAAACCCAAAGAAGGGGGGGCCCTTACAATGAGCAGTTCTTC
NA | TRBJ2-3 | NA | TRBV21-1 | CASSKEARYGTGSLTSTDTQYF | TGTGCCAGCAGCAAAGAGGCTAGGTATGGGACAGGGAGCCTAACTAGCACAGATACGCAGTATTTT
once | TRBJ1-2 | NA | TRBV4-2 | CASSQVTDTYGYTF | TGTGCCAGCAGCCAGGTCACAGATACCTATGGCTACACCTTC
few | TRBJ1-5 | NA | TRBV6-6 | CASSRDILDQPQHF | TGTGCCAGCAGCCGGGACATTCTCGATCAGCCCCAGCATTTT
few | TRBJ1-2 | NA | TRBV5-6 | CASSFYKGGQDYGYTF | TGTGCCAGCAGCTTTTACAAGGGAGGGCAGGACTATGGCTACACCTTC
NA | TRBJ2-3 | TRBD2 | TRBV11-2 | CASSSDGGELDTQYF | TGTGCCAGCAGCTCAGATGGGGGGGAATTGGATACGCAGTATTTT
once | TRBJ2-7 | TRBD1 | TRBV19 | CASSPPGTGGYEQYF | TGTGCCAGTAGTCCCCCCGGGACAGGGGGCTACGAGCAGTACTTC
NA | TRBJ1-5 | TRBD1 | TRBV19 | CASSSRAQGGNQPQHF | TGTGCCAGTAGTTCACGGGCACAGGGGGGCAATCAGCCCCAGCATTTT
NA | TRBJ2-3 | TRBD2 | TRBV4-2 | CASSQEPRGVSNTQYF | TGTGCCAGCAGCCAAGAGCCGCGGGGGGTATCTAATACGCAGTATTTT
NA | TRBJ2-5 | TRBD1 | TRBV18 | CASSRQGETQYF | TGTGCCAGCTCACGACAGGGGGAGACCCAGTACTTC